This T cell receptor (beta chain) was retrieved from a study of shared clonotypes between healthy human individuals. Study-level results: Naive subsets usually exceeded memory subsets in estimated richness. Expectations were that clonotype sharing among donors would be affected by sequencing depth.

The CDR3 covers 14 residues. Trimming pared 2 bases from V and 2 bases from J, leaving 10 bases between. The germline CDR1 and CDR2 sequences are MDHEN and SYDVKM. CD45RO-negative CD8 cells positively selected for CCR7 made up the naive population, which excluded terminally differentiated effector memory CD45RA+ cells. Notes on this clone: Antigen specificity is unknown. Other DNA sequences in the sample encode the same CDR3.

Tens of thousands of T cell genomes (approximately 210 ng DNA) went into each sorted-subset replicate. Per the study methods: Quality scores were absent from the junction-only immunoSEQ sequences, so filtering differed. TCRdb's table, derived via immunoSEQ multiplex PCR, lists solely in-frame clones and lacks some. D and trimming come from the DNA, and the V and J calls and clone size come from that table. This table holds some 2 million clones, about 95% found once. This chain connects TRBV28 to TRBJ2-7; no definite D call. The source is a man aged 18 to 29 in good health. The sample was naive CD8+ T cells sorted from blood. Here the CDR3 reads CASSLVGSTYEQYF. CDR3 nucleotides: TGTGCCAGCAGTTTAGTGGGCAGCACCTACGAGCAGTACTTC.